This TCR beta chain was captured by sequencing in a study of blood T cell repertoires in COVID-19. Sequencing was performed with immunoSEQ multiplex PCR; in TCRdb, only in-frame clones are kept and a portion is missing. The sample holds approximately 230,000 clones, around nine tenths seen once. Trimming at V came to 2 bases and at J to 0 bases, leaving 4 bases not matched to a gene. Germline loops: CDR1 GTSNPN, CDR2 SVGIG (reference sequence). This CDR3 contains 15 residues. This sequence originates from a woman aged 40 to 49 who had recovered from COVID-19. The specimen sequenced was peripheral blood. This chain uses TRBV30 with TRBJ2-1, with TRBD2 identical over 7 bases. CDR3 protein: CAWSRLAVSYNEQFF. DNA for the CDR3: TGTGCCTGGAGTCGGCTAGCGGTCTCCTACAATGAGCAGTTCTTC.